These 5 T cell receptor beta chains came from one sample sequenced in a study of shared clonotypes between healthy human individuals. Data came from immunoSEQ multiplex PCR; TCRdb stores just in-frame clones and leaves some out. The repertoire holds nearly 600,000 clones, about 95% seen once, with 0.09% to 0.13% in the top ten. CD45RO-negative cells were positively selected for CCR7, leaving out terminally differentiated effector memory CD45RA+ cells. Sequencing input: naive CD8+ T cells sorted from blood. The receptors originated from a woman aged 25-40 years in good health.

This clone was seen just once. The chain couples TRBV30 to TRBJ2-7; the match to TRBD1 covers 10 bases. This CDR3 spans 19 amino acids. The germline V gene has CDR1 GTSNPN and CDR2 SVGIG (reference sequence). With 2 bases clipped from V and 3 bases from J, the junction kept 19 bases outside the gene matches. Here the CDR3 DNA reads TGTGCCTGGAGTCCACCGGGACAGGGGTACACAACTTCCCTCTACGAGCAGTACTTC. Amino acids: CAWSPPGQGYTTSLYEQYF.

About this clone: The same CDR3 is also encoded by other DNA sequences in this sample. V gene TRBV7-6 combines with J gene TRBJ2-3; no clear D gene. Germline V CDR1 and CDR2: SGHVS, FNYEAQ. V was clipped by 5 bases and J by 0 bases, with 9 bases between them. This CDR3 spans 14 amino acids. DNA of the CDR3: TGTGCCAGCAGCCTGGCCGGTAGCACAGATACGCAGTATTTT. Translation gives CASSLAGSTDTQYF.

The chain has TRBV6-5 and TRBJ2-1; D remains unclear. The CDR3 consists of 11 residues. Trimming removed 0 bases from V and 10 bases from J, with 4 bases in between. CDR1 and CDR2 from the germline V gene are MNHEY and SVGAGI. In DNA, the CDR3 is TGTGCCAGCAGTTACTCGGGGGAGCAGTTCTTC. Protein sequence: CASSYSGEQFF.

In this sample, this clone turned up once. The V call is TRBV2, the J call TRBJ2-7; 8 positions agree with TRBD2. Germline assignment: CDR1 SNHLY and CDR2 FYNNEI. V was pared by 7 bases and J by 2 bases, with 10 bases of the junction left unmatched. The CDR3 runs to 15 residues. CDR3 nucleotides: TGTGCCAGCACCCTTACGCCGGGACTAGCCTACGAGCAGTACTTC. Protein: CASTLTPGLAYEQYF.

The chain joins TRBV27 to TRBJ2-7; D may be TRBD2 (5 bases). This CDR3 is built from 15 residues. Per the germline V gene, CDR1 is MNHEY and CDR2 is SMNVEV (reference sequence). Trimming stripped 2 bases from V and 2 bases from J, with 13 bases between. CDR3 in amino acids: CASSLDAGATYEQYF. As DNA, the CDR3 is TGTGCCAGCAGTTTAGATGCGGGCGCTACCTACGAGCAGTACTTC.